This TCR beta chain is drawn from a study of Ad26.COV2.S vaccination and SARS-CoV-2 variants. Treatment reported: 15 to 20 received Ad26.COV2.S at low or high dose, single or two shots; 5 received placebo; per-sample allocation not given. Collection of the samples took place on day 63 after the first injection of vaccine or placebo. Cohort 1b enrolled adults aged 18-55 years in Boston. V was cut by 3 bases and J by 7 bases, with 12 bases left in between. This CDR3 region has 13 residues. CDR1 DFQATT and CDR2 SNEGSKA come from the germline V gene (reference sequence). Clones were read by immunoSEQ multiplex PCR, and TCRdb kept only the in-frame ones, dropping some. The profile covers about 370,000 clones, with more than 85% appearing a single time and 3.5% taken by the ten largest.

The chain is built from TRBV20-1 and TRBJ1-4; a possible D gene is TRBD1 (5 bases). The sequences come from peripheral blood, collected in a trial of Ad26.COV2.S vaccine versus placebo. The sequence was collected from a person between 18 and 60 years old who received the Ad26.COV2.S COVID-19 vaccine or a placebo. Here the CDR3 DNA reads TGCAGTGCTAGTCTTCAGGGACGTGAAAAACTGTTTTTT. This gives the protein CSASLQGREKLFF.